A selection of T cell receptor beta chains follows, all from one sample in a study of regulatory T cells in long-lasting Graves disease. MiXCR, applied by TCRdb to the multiplex PCR reads, yields one record per CDR3 protein. This sample has approximately 350,000 distinct CDR3 sequences; roughly a sixth occur once, and the top ten carry less than 35%. These same records also appear under a second study, on T cells in Graves' hyperthyroidism and ophthalmopathy.

Sequenced here: peripheral blood mononuclear cells (PBMCs), sampled at new diagnosis, from a patient treated with antithyroid drugs. The receptor set was obtained from a man in his forties with Graves disease. Both conserved end residues are part of each CDR3. Each record gives: clone size, V gene, D gene, J gene, CDR3 DNA, CDR3 protein. D genes are given only for firm matches. Only part of the rows carry a size: once, few, many, or a class if the clone is expanded.

.	TRBV7-9	TRBD2	TRBJ2-1	TGTGCCAGCAGTCGCAGGAGCGGGGGACCCTACAATGAGCAGTTCTTC	CASSRRSGGPYNEQFF
.	TRBV9	TRBD1	TRBJ1-1	TGTGCCAGCAGCGTAACCTCAGGGGACAGGGGCTTCGGCACTGAAGCTTTCTTT	CASSVTSGDRGFGTEAFF
.	TRBV5-1	TRBD2	TRBJ2-7	TGCGCCAGCGGCGCCCTAGCGGGGAGTGAGCAGTACTTC	CASGALAGSEQYF
few	TRBV9	.	TRBJ2-7	TGTGCCAGCAGCGTAGAAGGTGGGGCAAGCTCCTACGAGCAGTACTTC	CASSVEGGASSYEQYF
.	TRBV7-9	.	TRBJ2-2	TGTGCCAGCAGGCACTCAGGGTTTACCGGGGAGCTGTTTTTT	CASRHSGFTGELFF
many	TRBV6-1	TRBD1	TRBJ2-7	TGTGCCAGCAAACGAGGGACAGGGGTCTCCTACGAGCAGTACTTC	CASKRGTGVSYEQYF
.	TRBV20-1	.	TRBJ1-5	TGCAGTGCCAAAACCGGGGGGGCCGTTCAGCCCCAGCATTTT	CSAKTGGAVQPQHF
many	TRBV27	.	TRBJ1-3	TGTGCCAGCAGACGAGCGCAGGGTTCAGGAAACACCATATATTTT	CASRRAQGSGNTIYF
few	TRBV4-2	TRBD1	TRBJ1-3	TGTGCCAGCAGCGACAGGGGGCGATCTGGAAACACCATATATTTT	CASSDRGRSGNTIYF
.	TRBV5-1	.	TRBJ2-1	TGCGCCAGCAGCTTGTTCCTCCCACATCAGGAGACCCAGTTCTTC	CASSLFLPHQETQFF
few	TRBV4-1	.	TRBJ2-6	TGCGCCAGCAGCCAGAGCTTCTCTGGGGCCAACGTCCTGACTTTC	CASSQSFSGANVLTF
many	TRBV6-1	.	TRBJ2-1	TGTGCCAGCAGCCCCCCTACAGGCGGGCGAATGTATGAGCAGTTCTTC	CASSPPTGGRMYEQFF
.	TRBV20-1	TRBD2	TRBJ2-3	TGCAGTGCAGCTCCAACTAGCGGGGATACCACTAGCACAGATACGCAGTATTTT	CSAAPTSGDTTSTDTQYF
many	TRBV5-1	TRBD1	TRBJ1-6	TGCGCCAGCAGCCCGGGACAGGTTTTGTCGGCTTCACCCCTCCACTTT	CASSPGQVLSASPLHF
many	TRBV6-1	.	TRBJ2-2	TGTGCCAGCAGCGTGGCCGCCACCGGGGAGCTGTTTTTT	CASSVAATGELFF
many	TRBV7-2	TRBD2	TRBJ2-7	TGTGCCAGCCGCTCCGGGCGGGGGGGCTGGGAGCAGTACTTC	CASRSGRGGWEQYF
.	TRBV10-3	TRBD2	TRBJ2-5	TGTGCCATCAGTCGGACTAGCGGCCAAGAGACCCAGTACTTC	CAISRTSGQETQYF
many	TRBV28	TRBD1	TRBJ2-5	TGTGCCAGCAGATCTAAGGACAGGCCGCAAGAGACCCAGTACTTC	CASRSKDRPQETQYF
.	TRBV4-2	TRBD1	TRBJ1-3	TGTGCCAGCAGCCAGGACAGGAGCTCTGGAAACACCATATATTTT	CASSQDRSSGNTIYF
few	TRBV20-1	.	TRBJ2-5	TGCAGTGCTGGGGGGTCAGTGCAAGAGACCCAGTACTTC	CSAGGSVQETQYF
.	TRBV6-2/TRBV6-3	.	TRBJ1-5	TGTGCCAGCAGTTATCCCCCCGGAGGGTTTAGGCAGCCCCAGCATTTT	CASSYPPGGFRQPQHF
few	TRBV6-2/TRBV6-3	TRBD1	TRBJ1-5	TGTGCCAGCAGTCAACTGACAGGGGGTCAGCCCCAGCATTTT	CASSQLTGGQPQHF
.	TRBV29-1	.	TRBJ1-1	TGCAGCGGTTGGGGGGACCAGGGGACTGAAGCTTTCTTT	CSGWGDQGTEAFF
.	TRBV6-1	.	TRBJ1-2	TGTGCCAGCAGTGAAGGAGTCGGGAGGGCCCCTGGCTATGGCTACACCTTC	CASSEGVGRAPGYGYTF
many	TRBV27	TRBD1	TRBJ2-4	TGTGCCAGCAGTTCCGAATGGGACAGGGAAAACATTCAGTACTTC	CASSSEWDRENIQYF
many	TRBV6-1	.	TRBJ1-3	TGTGCCAGCAGTGAAATGCACAGGAACCGACTCACCATATATTTT	CASSEMHRNRLTIYF
many	TRBV28	.	TRBJ1-5	TGTGCCAGCAGTTTCGGGCGGTTTAACAATCAGCCCCAGCATTTT	CASSFGRFNNQPQHF
.	TRBV4-3	.	TRBJ1-3	TGCGCCAGCAGCCAAGCGGCGGGATCTGGAAACACCATAAATTTT	CASSQAAGSGNTINF
many	TRBV24-1	.	TRBJ2-3	TGTGCCACCAGTGGCCTTATTTCAGATACGCAGTATTTT	CATSGLISDTQYF
.	TRBV2	TRBD2	TRBJ2-5	TGTGCCAGCAGTGAAGTGGCGGGGGGAGGAGAGACCCAGTACTTC	CASSEVAGGGETQYF
.	TRBV4-1	TRBD2	TRBJ2-7	TGCGCCAGCAGCCAAGAAGAGGGGAGGGACTTCTCCTACGAGCAGTACTTC	CASSQEEGRDFSYEQYF
.	TRBV20-1	.	TRBJ2-1	TGCAGTGCTGGCCCCGGGGGCAGCGTGAAGGAGCAGTTCTTC	CSAGPGGSVKEQFF
many	TRBV6-1	.	TRBJ2-5	TGTGCCAGCAGTCAGGGGACACCTGCGGAGACCCAGTACTTC	CASSQGTPAETQYF
many	TRBV5-1	TRBD1	TRBJ1-5	TGCGCCAGCAGCTTGGGGGACAGTTCCTATAGCAATCAGCCCCAGCATTTT	CASSLGDSSYSNQPQHF
many	TRBV27	.	TRBJ2-7	TGTGCCAGCAAGGAGAGGCGATGGGCCGAGCAGTACTTC	CASKERRWAEQYF
many	TRBV30	.	TRBJ2-5	TGTGCCTGGACAATCATGGGGTTTGGGGAGACCCAGTACTTC	CAWTIMGFGETQYF
.	TRBV12-3/TRBV12-4	TRBD1	TRBJ2-7	TGTGCCAGCAGTTTAGTGTGGATGGGGGGACAGGGGGACTACGAGCAGTACTTC	CASSLVWMGGQGDYEQYF
many	TRBV3-1	.	TRBJ1-4	TGTGCCAGCAGCCCTGCAGGGGAGACTAATGAAAAACTGTTTTTT	CASSPAGETNEKLFF
many	TRBV7-2	TRBD2	TRBJ2-7	TGTGCCAGCAGCCCTCGGGTAGCGGGGGGCGGGGACGAGCAGTACTTC	CASSPRVAGGGDEQYF
many	TRBV13	.	TRBJ1-1	TGTGCCAGCAGCGAAAGACAGGTCCCCACTGAAGCTTTCTTT	CASSERQVPTEAFF
many	TRBV6-1	.	TRBJ1-2	TGTGCCAGCAGTGATGGACTGGGGGCTCGCTATGGCTACACCTTC	CASSDGLGARYGYTF
.	TRBV24-1	TRBD1	TRBJ2-5	TGTGCCACCGCGACAGGGAACCAAGAGACCCAGTACTTC	CATATGNQETQYF
.	TRBV28	.	TRBJ1-5	TGTGCCAGCAGTTTAGCGGGACACAAAAATCAGCCCCAGCATTTT	CASSLAGHKNQPQHF
.	TRBV28	TRBD2	TRBJ2-1	TGTGCCAGCCGAGACCAGCGGGGGGGGTACAATGAGCAGTTCTTC	CASRDQRGGYNEQFF
many	TRBV28	.	TRBJ1-2	TGTGCCAGCTTCCGGGGGAGCTATGGCTACACCTTC	CASFRGSYGYTF
.	TRBV20-1	TRBD2	TRBJ2-3	TGCAGTGCTAAGCGGGACTTCATTAGCACAGATACGCAGTATTTT	CSAKRDFISTDTQYF
many	TRBV18	.	TRBJ2-2	TGTGCCAGCTCACCAGGCAACAGTCGCACCGGGGAGCTGTTTTTT	CASSPGNSRTGELFF
many	TRBV20-1	.	TRBJ2-7	TGCAGTGCTAGAGCGCAGGGTAGGGCGTTCTACGAGCAGTACTTC	CSARAQGRAFYEQYF
few	TRBV24-1	TRBD2	TRBJ2-2	TGTGCCACCAGTGATCCGGGAGGGCCCGGGGAGCTGTTTTTT	CATSDPGGPGELFF
many	TRBV5-4	TRBD2	TRBJ2-7	TGTGCCAGCAGCTCCCCCAGTAGCGGGGGCCCCTACGAGCAGTACTTC	CASSSPSSGGPYEQYF
.	TRBV20-1	TRBD1	TRBJ2-7	TGCAGTGCTCTACAGGGGGCGGCCTACGAGCAGTACTTC	CSALQGAAYEQYF
few	TRBV5-4	TRBD1	TRBJ1-4	TGTGCCAGCAGCACGAGAAGCAGGGGGGATGAAAAACTGTTTTTT	CASSTRSRGDEKLFF
many	TRBV2	.	TRBJ1-5	TGTGCCAGCAGTGAAGTCGTACAGGGTGGGCAGCCCCAGCATTTT	CASSEVVQGGQPQHF
many	TRBV11-2	.	TRBJ1-5	TGTGCCAGCAGCTCCTTCCTCTGGGCAGGGAGGAATAGCAATCAGCCCCAGCATTTT	CASSSFLWAGRNSNQPQHF
few	TRBV24-1	.	TRBJ2-2	TGTGCCACCAGCGACAGGTCGAACACCGGGGAGCTGTTTTTT	CATSDRSNTGELFF
many	TRBV2	.	TRBJ1-2	TGTGCCAGCAGTCGGGGCGTAGAAGGCTACACCTTC	CASSRGVEGYTF
few	TRBV6-1	TRBD1	TRBJ2-7	TGTGCCAGCACCCCCGGCAGGACAGGGTACCAGTACGAGCAGTACTTC	CASTPGRTGYQYEQYF